This record covers a single TCR beta chain. This entry belongs to a study of blood T cell repertoires in COVID-19. TCRdb's table, derived via immunoSEQ multiplex PCR, lists solely in-frame clones and lacks some. The data contain a few hundred thousand clones, 90% of them singletons. The CDR3 extends over 16 amino acids. The germline V and J ends were trimmed by 1 base and 0 bases, with 12 bases remaining between them. The V gene's germline CDR1 is KGHSH and CDR2 LQKENI. This receptor was obtained from a woman aged 18-29 years with acute COVID-19. The material sequenced was PBMCs or T cells enriched from blood (not recorded which). The V call is TRBV18, the J call TRBJ1-1; weak D call: TRBD1 (5 bases). DNA of the CDR3: TGTGCCAGCTCACCACTTCCCGACAGCCTGAACACTGAAGCTTTCTTT. It specifies CASSPLPDSLNTEAFF.